These 17 T cell receptor beta chains were all obtained from the same sample, sequenced in a study of CD8+ T cells in alopecia areata. Extraction of RNA preceded its reverse transcription into cDNA, which served as the sequencing template. The data were produced by immunoSEQ multiplex PCR, yet TCRdb's version contains in-frame clones alone and is incomplete. The table records 140,000 to 150,000 clones, around 58% of them present only once. Sequenced material: CD4+ T cells sorted from blood, taken at week 0. The receptors were sampled from a human donor with alopecia areata.

The genes are TRBV6-5 and TRBJ1-5, with D possibly matching TRBD1 (6 bases). This CDR3 comprises 13 residues. Trimming cost V 2 bases and J 4 bases, with 6 bases left between them. Germline-derived CDR1 and CDR2 are MNHEY and SVGAGI. CDR3 region: CASSYGQNQPQHF. The CDR3 DNA reads TGTGCCAGCAGTTACGGACAGAATCAGCCCCAGCATTTT.

V is TRBV6-5 and J is TRBJ1-2, with D unclear. Germline CDR1 reads MNHEY; CDR2 reads SVGAGI. The ends were cut back, 8 bases at V and 5 bases at J, with 15 bases in the middle. The CDR3 runs to 13 residues. This CDR3 reads CASSGTFVYGYTF. The CDR3 DNA sequence: TGTGCCAGCTCAGGAACATTCGTTTATGGCTACACCTTC.

The rearrangement uses TRBV18 and TRBJ1-3; D is ambiguous. CDR1 and CDR2 from the germline V gene are KGHSH and LQKENI. Deletions cut 1 base from V and 2 bases from J, with 9 bases between. CDR3 size: 15 residues. This CDR3 reads CASSPLIRAGNTIYF. CDR3 coding DNA: TGTGCCAGCTCACCACTCATCCGGGCTGGAAACACCATATATTTT. Combining the CDR3 with reference TRBV18 and TRBJ1-3 gives the whole variable domain NAGVMQNPRHLVRRRGQEARLRCSPMKGHSHVYWYRQLPEEGLKFMVYLQKENIIDESGMPKERFSAEFPKEGPSILRIQQVVRGDSAAYFCASSPLIRAGNTIYFGEGSWLTVV.

The chain couples TRBV29-1 to TRBJ1-2, with 8 positions matching TRBD1. V lost 7 bases to trimming and J lost 3 bases; unmatched junction nucleotides: 4. Germline CDR1 SQVTM, CDR2 ANQGSEA. The CDR3 is 12 amino acids. CDR3: CSGVDRDYGYTF. For the CDR3, the DNA is TGCAGCGGGGTGGACAGGGACTATGGCTACACCTTC.

This clone has more than one count but fewer than ten. V gene TRBV7-9 combines with J gene TRBJ1-2, with a possible D match to TRBD1 (5 bases). Per the germline V gene, CDR1 is SEHNR and CDR2 is FQNEAQ (reference sequence). This CDR3 contains 13 residues. Trimming removed 5 bases at V and 4 bases at J, with 11 bases between. CDR3 region: CASSLMRGYGYTF. The CDR3 nucleotides are TGTGCCAGCAGCCTCATGAGGGGCTATGGCTACACCTTC.

The table lists this clone with a few counts. The same CDR3 can be traced to other DNA sequences in this sample. The V and J genes are TRBV29-1 and TRBJ2-1; no clear D. CDR1 and CDR2 from the germline V gene are SQVTM and ANQGSEA. The CDR3 loop spans 12 amino acids. V lost 4 bases, J lost 1 base, and 5 bases lay in between. CDR3 coding DNA: TGCAGCGTTGCACGTTCCTACAATGAGCAGTTCTTC. Translating it yields CSVARSYNEQFF.

The rearrangement links TRBV11-1 to TRBJ1-2; maybe TRBD1 (5 bases). The CDR3 has 15 residues. Germline V CDR1 and CDR2: SGHAT, FQDESV (reference sequence). The V end was cut by 4 bases, the J end by 0 bases, with 12 bases between. CDR3 DNA sequence: TGTGCCAGCAGCTCGGGACTCTCCCCTAACTATGGCTACACCTTC. Its protein product is CASSSGLSPNYGYTF.

V and J are TRBV7-2 and TRBJ2-5; TRBD1 matches at 7 bases. The V gene's germline CDR1 is SGHTA and CDR2 FQGNSA. This CDR3 is 15 amino acids long. J gave up 1 base and V 5 bases, and 7 bases lay outside the gene matches. CDR3 nucleotides: TGTGCCAGCAGCCCCAGGGGGAGCTTCCAAGAGACCCAGTACTTC. Translation gives CASSPRGSFQETQYF.

With respect to this clone: One end of the junction fails to match germline, which may point to a read error. CDR3: CASGLSGPHRIF. DNA of the CDR3: TGTGCCAGCGGCCTTTCCGGTCCCCATCGGATCTTC. The gene calls are TRBV7-9 and TRBJ2-1; D is unclear. This CDR3 has 12 amino acids. Germline CDR1 is SEHNR and CDR2 is FQNEAQ (reference sequence).

J is TRBJ2-2 and V is TRBV29-1; no clear D gene. The CDR3 is 14 residues long. V was clipped by 7 bases and J by 1 base, with 13 bases between them. The germline gives CDR1 SQVTM, CDR2 ANQGSEA. The CDR3 nucleotides are TGCAGCGCCGGAGAACAGCTGAACACCGGGGAGCTGTTTTTT. Translated: CSAGEQLNTGELFF.

The gene calls are TRBV4-3 and TRBJ2-3; 10 nucleotides line up with TRBD2. The CDR3 spans 17 residues. Looked up from germline, CDR1 is LGHNA and CDR2 is YSLEER. The trim removed 0 bases at V and 6 bases at J, leaving 9 bases unmatched. CDR3 nucleotide sequence: TGCGCCAGCAGCCAAGATCCAACTAGCGGGGTACGTGATACGCAGTATTTT. Translating gives CASSQDPTSGVRDTQYF.

The V call is TRBV11-3, the J call TRBJ2-7; the D gene is possibly TRBD1 (6 bases). CDR3 size: 14 residues. The ends were cut back, 4 bases at V and 2 bases at J, with 12 bases in the middle. The germline CDR1 and CDR2 sequences are SGHNT and YENEEA. CDR3 DNA sequence: TGTGCCAGCAGCTCCAACAGGGCAGCCTACGAGCAGTACTTC. Translated: CASSSNRAAYEQYF.

This clone has more than one count but fewer than ten. V and J are TRBV7-9 and TRBJ2-2; D unclear. V lost 2 bases, J lost 2 bases, and 6 bases lay in between. The CDR3 spans 14 residues. Germline CDR1 SEHNR, CDR2 FQNEAQ (reference sequence). The CDR3 protein is CASSLSINTGELFF. The CDR3, as DNA: TGTGCCAGCAGCTTATCCATAAACACCGGGGAGCTGTTTTTT.

The rearrangement joins TRBV29-1 to TRBJ2-1; TRBD2 agrees at 10 bases. The CDR3 totals 13 residues. Unmatched junction bases numbered 5, after V lost 5 bases and J lost 7 bases. CDR1 is SQVTM and CDR2 is ANQGSEA in the germline V gene. The CDR3 sequence is CSVQQRGGNEQFF. The CDR3 DNA is TGCAGCGTTCAGCAGCGGGGGGGTAATGAGCAGTTCTTC.

CDR3 DNA: TGTGCCTGGACTTCGGGGACAGGGAAGGCCGGGGAGCTGTTTTTT. It encodes CAWTSGTGKAGELFF. The genes are TRBV30 and TRBJ2-2, with 9 bases aligning to TRBD1. Germline V gene sequence: CDR1 GTSNPN, CDR2 SVGIG (reference sequence). The CDR3 is 15 residues long. V lost 4 bases, J lost 6 bases, and 9 bases stayed unmatched. Full variable domain (remainder filled in from reference TRBV30 and TRBJ2-2): SQTIHQWPATLVQPVGSPLSLECTVEGTSNPNLYWYRQAAGRGLQLLFYSVGIGQISSEVPQNLSASRPQDRQFILSSKKLLLSDSGFYLCAWTSGTGKAGELFFGEGSRLTVL.

The chain combines TRBV2 with TRBJ1-2, with 9 bases lining up with TRBD1. In germline, CDR1 is SNHLY, CDR2 FYNNEI. Trimming took 3 bases from V and 5 from J; bases not matched to a gene: 1. The CDR3 spans 13 residues. The CDR3 DNA follows: TGTGCCAGCAGTGAGGGACAGGGATATGGCTACACCTTC. Translated: CASSEGQGYGYTF.

The chain links TRBV29-1 to TRBJ2-1; D is possibly TRBD1 (6 bases). This CDR3 has 11 amino acids. V lost 4 bases to trimming and J lost 7 bases, with 8 bases between them. From germline, CDR1 is SQVTM and CDR2 ANQGSEA. The CDR3 nucleotides read TGCAGCGTTGTCAGGGGAAATGAGCAGTTCTTC. This sequence encodes CSVVRGNEQFF.